Included here is one TCR beta chain sequence, with context. Its antigen is still unknown. No base quality values were provided; no much bigger clone lies one nucleotide off. The data are from a study of shared clonotypes between healthy human individuals (dated by TCRdb to 2020 to 2022). Regarding the complete study: The cohort comprised a couple of women and a few men aged 18 to 49 years. For each donor, CD4 naive and CD4 memory were each run on three plates, CD8 naive on two plates, and CD8 memory on one plate. To estimate repertoire size and how much clonotype sharing occurs between individuals, the study deeply sequenced the blood TCR repertoires of roughly 5 healthy adults. Libraries were prepared and TCR repertoires were sequenced by different laboratories using diverse techniques, in order to increase sequencing depth and limit assay-specific biases. Per donor, leukapheresis produced somewhere between about 0.85 and 9.5 billion PBMCs. Paper-wide results and their limitations: Incomplete sequencing was indicated by rarefaction of sorted-subset datasets, despite the large sequencing depth. Compared with non-shared clonotypes, the clonotypes found in all four sorted-subset donors had higher generation probabilities. Sharing across a few donors was observed for about 5% of naive CD4, 3.5% of naive CD8, 2% to 2.5% of memory CD4, and around 0.4% of memory CD8 clonotypes. Naive subsets generally had larger estimated clonotype richness than memory subsets. Because the study included a small number of donors, the genetic and exposure-history diversity represented was limited. Sampling was limited to blood, and TCR repertoires in tissue likely differ from TCR repertoires in blood. Pairwise subsampling led to the expectation that sequencing depth would affect the degree of clonotype sharing among donors.

From a lookup of the germline V gene, CDR1 and CDR2 are SGHAT and FQNNGV. From the cysteine up to the phenylalanine, the CDR3 has a length of 11 residues. Of all the DNA, just the CDR3 is kept, 33 bases in frame from base 1. The V and J ends are trimmed by 5 bases and 8 bases, leaving 6 bases between them. TCR CDR3 regions were amplified from genomic DNA by multiplex PCR using the deep immunoSEQ assay. Extracted genomic DNA from each cell subset was spread evenly across all wells of several immunoSEQ 96-well plates, with each plate serving as a replicate. For sorted subsets, each replicate PCR was loaded with 150 to 250 ng genomic DNA, equivalent to about 33,000 T cell genomes. The purified libraries were quantified using a Qubit 3.0 fluorometer, sized with a Bioanalyzer 2100, and then quantified again using the KAPA Library Quantification kit. Every immunoSEQ 96-well plate was sequenced on a separate single-read 150-cycle Illumina NextSeq 550 flow cell. As for the authors' bioinformatics: Because the immunoSEQ output held only junctional sequences and lacked quality scores, the filtering could not match the filtering applied to full-length reads. Sequences were annotated with PyIR, a Python wrapper for IgBLAST v1.9, using IMGT germline references to assign V/J genes and CDR3. Reads were removed for weak V/J assignments (E-value above 1e-6), missing CDR3, stop codons, out-of-frame junctions, or ambiguous translated residues. A V3J clonotype was defined by an identical inferred V gene, J gene, and CDR3 amino acid sequence. Percentage overlap between repertoires was calculated by dividing the number of shared unique clonotypes by the size of the smaller repertoire. Repertoire richness was assessed with RTK rarefaction, the Chao1 estimator, and Recon v2.1 estimates of unobserved clonotypes. Generation probabilities were computed with OLGA for all TCRbeta clonotypes obtained by the gDNA method from a few donors. What TCRdb holds here is the immuneACCESS table cut down to in-frame rearrangements. Part of the clones is not present; checked against another copy, under half of the missing clones reflect an unresolved V gene, and the others are unexplained. V and J calls and clone size are copied from that table; D and trimming were computed from the DNA. The sample table records about 380,000 clones; roughly 96% of these occur just once. Together, the top ten hold about 0.32% of the sample.

Healthy HIV-negative adults with no recently reported acute infections or vaccinations were included as donors. All donors were Caucasian adults living in Nashville, Tennessee, USA. The CD8 memory samples were a combination of magnetically selected CD45RO+ cells and CCR7-negative CD45RA+ effector memory (TemRA) cells. After blood collection by leukapheresis, PBMCs were isolated using Ficoll-Histopaque density gradient centrifugation and then cryopreserved in the vapor phase of liquid nitrogen. Purity and quantity of every magnetically sorted T cell population were checked by analytical flow cytometry. Genomic DNA was isolated from each sorted fraction and quantified by UV absorbance on a Nanodrop 2000c.

Source material: memory CD8+ T cells sorted from blood. The cell subset or site label of this sample denotes: CD45RO+ cells pooled with CCR7-negative TemRA cells. The TCR was taken from a man aged 25 to 40 in good health. This sequence uses TRBV11-2 and TRBJ1-4, with a weak D call of TRBD1 (6 bases match). The CDR3 reads CASSDREKLFF. The nucleotide sequence is TGTGCCAGCAGCGACAGGGAAAAACTGTTTTTT.